The 25 T cell receptor beta chains listed next were all sequenced from one sample in a study of OX40 agonist ivuxolimab in advanced cancers. TCRdb keeps only in-frame clones here, not all; method: immunoSEQ multiplex PCR. The sample lists 13,000 or so clones, 75% to 85% occurring once. The sample in question was CD4+ or CD8+ T cells sorted from blood, obtained in a trial of the OX40 agonist ivuxolimab. These receptors were taken from an adult with an advanced solid tumor such as melanoma, head and neck, liver or kidney cancer.

The V call is TRBV27, the J call TRBJ2-7; TRBD2 matches at 9 bases. Looked up from germline, CDR1 is MNHEY and CDR2 is SMNVEV (reference sequence). Trimming cost V 9 bases and J 0 bases; bases outside gene matches: 6. The CDR3 runs 14 residues. CDR3 sequence reads: CASKTSGSSYEQYF. CDR3 DNA sequence: TGTGCCAGTAAGACTAGCGGCAGCTCCTACGAGCAGTACTTC.

This chain joins TRBV14 and TRBJ2-7, with 10 bases that match TRBD1. V gave up 4 bases and J gave up 2 bases; unmatched junction bases: 2. The CDR3 is made up of 14 amino acids. CDR1 and CDR2 (germline): SGHDN, FVKESK. The CDR3: CASSPGTGAYEQYF. The DNA of the CDR3 is TGTGCCAGCAGCCCCGGGACAGGGGCCTACGAGCAGTACTTC.

The V call is TRBV19, the J call TRBJ2-7; the match to TRBD2 covers 7 bases. Looked up from germline, CDR1 is LNHDA and CDR2 is SQIVND (reference sequence). The CDR3 covers 13 residues. Trimming removed 1 base from V and 3 bases from J; junction bases left unmatched: 0. The CDR3 bases are TGTGCCAGTAGTATAGGCGGGGGCTACGAGCAGTACTTC. This codes for CASSIGGGYEQYF.

CDR3 DNA: TGCGCCAGCAGCAAGAGGCAGGAGCCCTACTTGAACACTGAAGCTTTCTTT. Its protein is CASSKRQEPYLNTEAFF. This chain joins TRBV5-1 and TRBJ1-1; no firm D call. The CDR3 has 17 amino acids. The V and J ends lost 4 bases and 0 bases respectively, with 19 bases between them. Per germline, CDR1 SGHRS and CDR2 YFSETQ.

This chain uses TRBV29-1 with TRBJ2-5, with D maybe TRBD2 (6 bases). Germline values: CDR1 SQVTM, CDR2 ANQGSEA. The CDR3 spans 15 residues. The V and J ends lost 2 bases and 4 bases respectively, with 17 bases between them. CDR3 in amino acids: CSVEWRDQGTETQYF. CDR3 bases: TGCAGCGTTGAATGGAGGGACCAAGGCACAGAGACCCAGTACTTC.

The chain recombines TRBV6-5 with TRBJ1-5, with D possibly TRBD1 on 5 matching bases. V was clipped by 7 bases and J by 0 bases, with 10 bases between them. The CDR3 extends over 14 amino acids. CDR1 and CDR2 (germline): MNHEY, SVGAGI. In nucleotides, the CDR3 is TGTGCCAGCAAGGGGCTTAATAGCAATCAGCCCCAGCATTTT. Amino acid sequence: CASKGLNSNQPQHF.

This chain uses TRBV28 with TRBJ2-7; TRBD1 matches 9 bases. Per germline, CDR1 MDHEN and CDR2 SYDVKM. This CDR3 contains 15 residues. V dropped 5 bases and J dropped 5; count of bases not matched to a gene: 10. DNA of the CDR3: TGTGCCAGCAGTCCTGTCACAGGGGGCGGGGACGAGCAGTACTTC. It yields the protein CASSPVTGGGDEQYF.

V is TRBV4-1 and J is TRBJ1-6; maybe TRBD1 (6 bases). The V gene lost 2 bases and the J gene lost 7 bases, with 12 bases spanning the gap. There are 15 residues in the CDR3. Germline-derived CDR1 and CDR2 are MGHRA and YSYEKL. CDR3 DNA: TGCGCCAGCAGCCAACAGGGGTCGGTGAATTCACCCCTCCACTTT. Translation gives CASSQQGSVNSPLHF.

The gene calls are TRBV28 and TRBJ2-7; D remains ambiguous. Germline CDR1 MDHEN, CDR2 SYDVKM. V dropped 6 bases and J dropped 4 bases, with 16 bases sitting between them. The CDR3 length is 14 residues. CDR3: CASRPIRQSYEQYF. The CDR3 DNA reads TGTGCCAGCAGACCCATCCGTCAATCTTACGAGCAGTACTTC.

The V call is TRBV11-1, the J call TRBJ1-1; possibly TRBD1 for D (5 bases). The CDR3 is 15 residues long. Trimming removed 2 bases at V and 4 bases at J, with 14 bases between. Germline V gives CDR1 SGHAT, CDR2 FQDESV (reference sequence). This chain's CDR3 is CASSLFPGEVTEAFF. The CDR3 nucleotides are TGTGCCAGCAGCTTATTTCCGGGGGAGGTCACTGAAGCTTTCTTT.

This clone turned up a few times. Compared with germline, one end of the junction differs, possibly owing to a read error. V gene TRBV10-3 combines with J gene TRBJ2-7; D is perhaps TRBD2 (5 bases). The germline V gene has CDR1 ENHRY and CDR2 SYGVKD. The CDR3 has 14 amino acids. For the CDR3, the DNA is TGTGCCAGCAGTGATACAGCCGGGGCCTACGAGCAGTACTTC. As protein: CASSDTAGAYEQYF.

The V gene is TRBV4-1, the J gene TRBJ2-7, with 7 bases that match TRBD1. The CDR3 contains 15 residues. Germline-derived CDR1 and CDR2 are MGHRA and YSYEKL. Trimming took 2 bases from V and 5 from J; bases not matched to a gene: 9. For the CDR3, the DNA is TGCGCCAGCAGCCAAAGGACAGGCGAAGACGACGAGCAGTACTTC. It codes for CASSQRTGEDDEQYF.

This chain joins TRBV4-2 and TRBJ2-3; 8 bases agree with TRBD2. Germline CDR1 and CDR2: LGHNA and YNFKEQ. V lost 1 base, J lost 0 bases, and 6 bases stayed unmatched. This CDR3 has 17 residues. CDR3 amino acids: CASSQVDSGASTDTQYF. The CDR3 DNA sequence: TGTGCCAGCAGCCAAGTTGATAGCGGGGCTAGCACAGATACGCAGTATTTT.

The chain carries TRBV2 and TRBJ2-1, with D perhaps TRBD2 (5 bases). From germline, CDR1 is SNHLY and CDR2 FYNNEI. Trimming removed 6 bases at V and 3 bases at J, with 15 bases between. The CDR3 covers 15 residues. Here the CDR3 reads CASRDTADVYNEQFF. CDR3 in DNA: TGTGCCAGCAGGGATACAGCGGACGTCTACAATGAGCAGTTCTTC.

This clone was detected only once. J is TRBJ2-2 and V is TRBV6-6, with 11 bases lining up with TRBD1. The V and J ends lost 8 bases and 2 bases, in that order; junction bases with no gene match: 4. The CDR3 sequence is 15 residues long. Germline V lookup: CDR1 MNHNY, CDR2 SVGAGI (reference sequence). The CDR3 protein is CASGDRGDNTGELFF. Written as DNA, the CDR3 is TGTGCCAGCGGGGACAGGGGGGATAACACCGGGGAGCTGTTTTTT.

The chain links TRBV9 to TRBJ1-1, with D possibly TRBD1 on 6 matching bases. The V gene's germline CDR1 is SGDLS and CDR2 YYNGEE. This CDR3 contains 14 residues. V was shortened by 3 bases and J by 2 bases, with 11 bases between the two germline ends. CDR3 loop: CASSARTVNTEAFF. The CDR3 nucleotides are TGTGCCAGCAGCGCCCGGACAGTTAACACTGAAGCTTTCTTT.

The rearrangement joins TRBV11-2 to TRBJ2-7; D gene unclear. This CDR3 has 16 amino acids. V gave up 0 bases and J gave up 1 base, with 13 bases separating them. Germline loops: CDR1 SGHAT, CDR2 FQNNGV. The CDR3 bases are TGTGCCAGCAGCTTAGAGTTCGGCAGAAATTCCTACGAGCAGTACTTC. It codes for CASSLEFGRNSYEQYF. The variable domain in full, with the rest retrieved from reference TRBV11-2 and TRBJ2-7, is EAGVAQSPRYKIIEKRQSVAFWCNPISGHATLYWYQQILGQGPKLLIQFQNNGVVDDSQLPKDRFSAERLKGVDSTLKIQPAKLEDSAVYLCASSLEFGRNSYEQYFGPGTRLTVT.

Concerning this clone itself: A far more abundant clone sits one base away, making this likely a read error. Other DNA variants within this sample encode the same CDR3. The chain employs TRBV4-1 and TRBJ2-7, with no clear D. V lost 0 bases and J lost 3, with 15 bases in between. Germline loops: CDR1 MGHRA, CDR2 YSYEKL. This CDR3 region has 16 residues. The CDR3 loop is CASSQENHLTNYEQYF. CDR3 DNA: TGCGCCAGCAGCCAAGAGAATCACCTTACGAACTACGAGCAGTACTTC.

The CDR3 loop is CASSDGFADTQYF. The CDR3 coding sequence is TGTGCCAGCAGTGACGGATTTGCAGATACGCAGTATTTT. The rearrangement joins TRBV6-1 to TRBJ2-3; unclear D gene. Trimming left V 3 bases short and J 4 bases short, with 8 bases between. The CDR3 runs to 13 residues. Germline V gene data show CDR1 as MNHNS and CDR2 as SASEGT.

This clone has only one observation. The J gene is TRBJ2-1, the V gene TRBV6-5, with 12 bases identical to TRBD2. Trimming took 2 bases from V and 8 from J; bases not matched to a gene: 4. This CDR3 contains 15 residues. Germline CDR1 MNHEY, CDR2 SVGAGI. CDR3 sequence: CASSYLAGGVDEQFF. The DNA for the CDR3 is TGTGCCAGCAGTTACCTAGCGGGAGGGGTCGATGAGCAGTTCTTC.

This chain connects TRBV27 to TRBJ2-7, with a weak D call TRBD2 (5 bases). The CDR3 totals 13 residues. Trimming took off 9 bases at V and 0 bases at J, with 12 bases between the two ends. Per the germline V gene, CDR1 is MNHEY and CDR2 is SMNVEV (reference sequence). The CDR3 DNA reads as TGTGCCAGTGCTCCGGGGAGCTCCTACGAGCAGTACTTC. Translated, it gives CASAPGSSYEQYF.

This chain uses TRBV16 with TRBJ1-5; 7 bases line up with TRBD1. Germline V gene data show CDR1 as KGHSY and CDR2 as FQNENV. V shed 1 base, J shed 3 bases, and the junction held 3 bases outside the gene matches. The CDR3 is made up of 15 amino acids. The CDR3: CASSQLQGINQPQHF. DNA for the CDR3: TGTGCCAGCAGCCAATTACAGGGGATCAATCAGCCCCAGCATTTT. The full variable domain, completed using reference TRBV16 and TRBJ1-5, is GEEVAQTPKHLVRGEGQKAKLYCAPIKGHSYVFWYQQVLKNEFKFLISFQNENVFDETGMPKERFSAKCLPNSPCSLEIQATKLEDSAVYFCASSQLQGINQPQHFGDGTRLSIL.

This chain links TRBV27 with TRBJ2-3; tentative D call: TRBD2 (5 bases). V shed 3 bases and J shed 5 bases, with 6 bases lying between them. CDR3 size: 12 residues. Germline assignment: CDR1 MNHEY and CDR2 SMNVEV (reference sequence). Here the CDR3 reads CASSFGGDTQYF. CDR3 DNA: TGTGCCAGCAGTTTTGGAGGAGATACGCAGTATTTT.

The chain joins TRBV11-1 to TRBJ2-1; the D gene is possibly TRBD1 (8 bases). The CDR3 is 16 amino acids. Trimming cost V 0 bases and J 8 bases, with 17 bases left between them. Germline CDR1 and CDR2: SGHAT and FQDESV (reference sequence). The DNA for the CDR3 is TGTGCCAGCAGCTTAGCCACACAGGGGGGGTTCTATGAGCAGTTCTTC. It codes for CASSLATQGGFYEQFF.

The gene calls are TRBV4-2 and TRBJ2-7; 13 positions agree with TRBD2. The V and J ends lost 2 bases and 5 bases, in that order; junction bases with no gene match: 3. Germline assignment: CDR1 LGHNA and CDR2 YNFKEQ. CDR3 length equals 15 residues. The CDR3 loop is CASSQTSGRADEQYF. The CDR3 nucleotides read TGTGCCAGCAGCCAAACTAGCGGGAGGGCGGACGAGCAGTACTTC.